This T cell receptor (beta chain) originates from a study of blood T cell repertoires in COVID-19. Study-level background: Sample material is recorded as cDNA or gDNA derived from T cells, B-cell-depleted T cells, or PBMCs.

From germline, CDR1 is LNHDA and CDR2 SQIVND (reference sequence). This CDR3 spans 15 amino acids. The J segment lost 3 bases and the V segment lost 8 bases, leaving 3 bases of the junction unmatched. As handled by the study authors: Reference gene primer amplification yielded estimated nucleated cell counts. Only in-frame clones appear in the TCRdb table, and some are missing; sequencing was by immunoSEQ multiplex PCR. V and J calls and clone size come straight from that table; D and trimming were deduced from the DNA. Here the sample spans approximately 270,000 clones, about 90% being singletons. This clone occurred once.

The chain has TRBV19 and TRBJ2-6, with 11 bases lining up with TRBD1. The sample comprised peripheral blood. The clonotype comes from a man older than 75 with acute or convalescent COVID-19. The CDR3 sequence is CASRTGGSGANVLTF. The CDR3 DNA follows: TGTGCCAGTCGGACAGGGGGCAGTGGGGCCAACGTCCTGACTTTC.